Sequencing of this TCR beta chain was carried out in a study of blood T cell repertoires in COVID-19. The overall study: From the United States, Italy and Spain came samples of acute and convalescent COVID-19.

After removal of 0 bases from V and 0 bases from J, the junction contained 5 bases not matched to a gene. This CDR3 spans 18 amino acids. In germline, CDR1 is LGHNA, CDR2 YNFKEQ. Methods used by the authors: Nucleated cell number was recorded as an estimate derived from reference gene primer amplification. The protocol was immunoSEQ multiplex PCR, while the TCRdb copy is restricted to in-frame clones and leaves out a portion. V, J and clone size are those of that table, while D and trimming were read from the DNA. The sample includes some 130,000 clones, 90% seen only once; the top ten take about 4%.

The chain employs TRBV4-2 and TRBJ2-1; 10 positions match TRBD2. The sequenced material came from peripheral blood. The sequence was obtained from a middle-aged man with active COVID-19. The CDR3 reads CASSQDLSGGSSYNEQFF. CDR3 nucleotide sequence: TGTGCCAGCAGCCAAGACCTTAGCGGGGGGTCCTCCTACAATGAGCAGTTCTTC.